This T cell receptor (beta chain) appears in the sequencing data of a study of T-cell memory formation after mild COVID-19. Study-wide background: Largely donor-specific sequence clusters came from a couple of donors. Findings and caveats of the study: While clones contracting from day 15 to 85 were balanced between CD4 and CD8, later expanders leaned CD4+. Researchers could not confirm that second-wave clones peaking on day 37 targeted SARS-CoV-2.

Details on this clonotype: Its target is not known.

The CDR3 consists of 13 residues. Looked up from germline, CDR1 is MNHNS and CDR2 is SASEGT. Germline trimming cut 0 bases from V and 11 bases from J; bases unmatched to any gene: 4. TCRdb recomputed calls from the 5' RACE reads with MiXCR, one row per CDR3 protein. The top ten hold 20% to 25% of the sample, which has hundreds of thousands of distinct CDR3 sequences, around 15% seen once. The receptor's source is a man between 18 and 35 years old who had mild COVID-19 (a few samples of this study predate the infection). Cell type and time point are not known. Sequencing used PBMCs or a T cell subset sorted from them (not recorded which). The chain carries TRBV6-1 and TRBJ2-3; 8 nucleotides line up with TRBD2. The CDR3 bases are TGTGCCAGCAGTGAAGCGCCCGGGGGGGGGCAGTATTTT. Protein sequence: CASSEAPGGGQYF.